This entry describes one T cell receptor (beta chain). The sample originates from a study of blood T cell repertoires in COVID-19. On the study more broadly: The origin of the acute and convalescent COVID-19 samples was the United States, Italy and Spain.

Participant-given clinical history determined each cohort assignment. Assay: immunoSEQ multiplex PCR; the TCRdb copy retains only in-frame clones and omits some. The table shows approximately 150,000 clones, with 80% occurring only once. Germline CDR1 and CDR2: MRHNA and SNTAGT. Trimming left V 2 bases short and J 2 bases short, with 13 bases between. The CDR3 is 15 residues long. The receptor was isolated from a man aged 40-49 years who had recovered from COVID-19. The rearrangement links TRBV6-4 to TRBJ2-7; D is possibly TRBD1 (6 bases). The sequencing input was PBMCs or T cells enriched from blood (not recorded which). CDR3 sequence (DNA): TGTGCCAGCAGTGACGGGTGGGGGCGCCCCTACGAGCAGTACGTC. Amino acid sequence: CASSDGWGRPYEQYV.